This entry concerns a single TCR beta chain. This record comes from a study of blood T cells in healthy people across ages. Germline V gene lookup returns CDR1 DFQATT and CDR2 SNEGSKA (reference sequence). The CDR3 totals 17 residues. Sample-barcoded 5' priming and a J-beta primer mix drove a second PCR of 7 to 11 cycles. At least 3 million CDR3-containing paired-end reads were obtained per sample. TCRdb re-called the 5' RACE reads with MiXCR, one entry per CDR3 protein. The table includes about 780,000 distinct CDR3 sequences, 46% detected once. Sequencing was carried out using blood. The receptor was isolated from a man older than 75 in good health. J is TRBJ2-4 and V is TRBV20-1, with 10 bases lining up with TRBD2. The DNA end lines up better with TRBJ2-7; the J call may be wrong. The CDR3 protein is CSARILAGRTRTYEQYF. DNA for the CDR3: TGCAGTGCTAGAATACTAGCGGGACGAACGCGTACCTACGAGCAGTACTTC.